A single sample is the source of the 15 T cell receptor beta chains below, sequenced in a study of blood T cell repertoires in COVID-19. Assay: immunoSEQ multiplex PCR; the TCRdb copy retains only in-frame clones and omits some. The sample holds 120,000 or so clones, around 86% seen once. The sample comprised peripheral blood. These receptors were collected from a man aged 60-69 years with acute or convalescent COVID-19.

The rearrangement uses TRBV9 and TRBJ2-7; D unclear. V lost 7 bases and J 2 bases, leaving 16 bases between the germline ends. The CDR3 is 14 residues long. Germline V gives CDR1 SGDLS, CDR2 YYNGEE. The DNA for the CDR3 is TGTGCCAGCGAGTTGGTCTGTACGACCTACGAGCAGTACTTC. Amino acid sequence: CASELVCTTYEQYF.

This sequence joins TRBV3-1 (or the pseudogene TRBV3-2) and TRBJ2-2; 10 nucleotides line up with TRBD1. Germline V gene data show CDR1 as LGHDT and CDR2 as YNNKEL (reference sequence). Germline trimming cut 4 bases from V and 7 bases from J; bases unmatched to any gene: 6. CDR3 size: 15 residues. DNA for the CDR3: TGTGCCAGCAGCCGGGACAGGGGCTACGGCGGGGAGCTGTTTTTT. This codes for CASSRDRGYGGELFF.

The rearrangement uses TRBV5-1 and TRBJ1-1; 10 nucleotides align to TRBD1. The trim removed 4 bases at V and 5 bases at J, leaving 8 bases unmatched. This CDR3 contains 15 residues. Germline loops: CDR1 SGHRS, CDR2 YFSETQ. As DNA, the CDR3 is TGCGCCAGCAGCCAAACGACAGGGGGCTGGACTGAAGCTTTCTTT. This translates into CASSQTTGGWTEAFF.

Here the CDR3 DNA reads TGCGCCAGCAGCCTACAGGGCGGGGAGCAGTTCTTC. This encodes CASSLQGGEQFF. The V call is TRBV10-2, the J call TRBJ2-1; D is perhaps TRBD1 (6 bases). V dropped 6 bases and J dropped 10 bases, with 13 bases sitting between them. Per germline, CDR1 WSHSY and CDR2 SAAADI. The CDR3 runs to 12 residues.

The V call is TRBV19, the J call TRBJ1-1; possible D gene TRBD1, 6 bases. The germline CDR1 and CDR2 sequences are LNHDA and SQIVND (reference sequence). Trimming cost V 3 bases and J 0 bases, with 14 bases left between them. The CDR3 length is 16 residues. CDR3 DNA sequence: TGTGCCAGTAGTATCACCGGGACACCTCTGAACACTGAAGCTTTCTTT. Encoded protein: CASSITGTPLNTEAFF.

The chain combines TRBV5-1 with TRBJ2-1; 12 positions match TRBD2. With V trimmed by 4 bases and J by 7 bases, 3 bases remained unmatched. The CDR3 runs to 14 residues. Germline V gives CDR1 SGHRS, CDR2 YFSETQ. The CDR3 bases are TGCGCCAGCAGCACTAGCGGGAGGAAGAATGAGCAGTTCTTC. Amino acids: CASSTSGRKNEQFF.

The V and J genes are TRBV7-3 and TRBJ2-1; 8 nucleotides match TRBD2. Germline CDR1 and CDR2: SGHTA and FQGTGA. Germline trimming cut 2 bases from V and 9 bases from J; bases unmatched to any gene: 6. This CDR3 has 14 amino acids. In DNA, the CDR3 is TGTGCCAGCAGCTTAGAACTAGCGGTAGGTGAGCAGTTCTTC. It translates to CASSLELAVGEQFF.

The gene calls are TRBV27 and TRBJ1-4, with 8 bases lining up with TRBD1. J lost 8 bases, V lost 4 bases, and 9 bases had no gene match. The germline V gene encodes CDR1 MNHEY and CDR2 SMNVEV (reference sequence). This CDR3 spans 15 amino acids. CDR3 sequence: CASSSDRAMGEKLFF. Here the CDR3 DNA reads TGTGCCAGCAGTTCGGACAGGGCGATGGGGGAAAAACTGTTTTTT.

This sequence joins TRBV28 and TRBJ2-4, with 7 bases matching TRBD2. Germline-derived CDR1 and CDR2 are MDHEN and SYDVKM. CDR3 length equals 18 residues. J was trimmed by 0 bases and V by 5 bases; bases with no gene match: 13. The CDR3 loop reads CASSLPPWWGGAKNIQYF. The CDR3 nucleotides are TGTGCCAGCAGTCTACCCCCCTGGTGGGGGGGAGCCAAAAACATTCAGTACTTC.

The chain joins TRBV7-6 to TRBJ1-3, with D possibly being TRBD1 (6 bases). This CDR3 is built from 15 residues. V lost 5 bases to trimming and J lost 4 bases, with 15 bases between them. The V gene's germline CDR1 is SGHVS and CDR2 FNYEAQ. The CDR3 region is CASSPLQGGGNTIYF. The DNA of the CDR3 is TGTGCCAGCAGCCCCCTACAGGGAGGGGGAAACACCATATATTTT.

The table lists this clone with many counts. The rearrangement links TRBV5-4 to TRBJ2-6, with a weak D call TRBD2 (5 bases). This CDR3 is 13 amino acids long. Germline lookup yields CDR1 SGHNT and CDR2 YYREEE (reference sequence). Deletions cut 7 bases from V and 1 base from J, with 6 bases between. DNA for the CDR3: TGTGCCAGCGGACTGTCTGGGGCCAACGTCCTGACTTTC. Protein product: CASGLSGANVLTF.

V usage is TRBV5-1 and J usage is TRBJ2-7; 12 nucleotides line up with TRBD2. With V trimmed by 3 bases and J by 4 bases, 5 bases remained unmatched. Germline V lookup: CDR1 SGHRS, CDR2 YFSETQ. The CDR3 is made up of 15 amino acids. The CDR3 sequence: CASSYRLAGVYEQYF. CDR3 nucleotide sequence: TGCGCCAGCAGCTATAGACTAGCGGGAGTGTACGAGCAGTACTTC.

V gene TRBV7-2 combines with J gene TRBJ1-4; 10 bases align to TRBD1. The CDR3 sequence is 15 residues long. After removal of 5 bases from V and 8 bases from J, the junction contained 8 bases not matched to a gene. Germline CDR1 is SGHTA and CDR2 is FQGNSA. The DNA for the CDR3 is TGTGCCAGCAGCCGGGTGGGACAGGGGCGAGAAAAACTGTTTTTT. Protein sequence: CASSRVGQGREKLFF.

The chain is built from TRBV5-8 and TRBJ2-7; 12 nucleotides match TRBD2. Germline V gene lookup returns CDR1 SGHTS and CDR2 YDEGEE. V gave up 2 bases and J gave up 0 bases; unmatched junction bases: 9. The CDR3 covers 18 residues. In nucleotides, the CDR3 is TGTGCCAGCAGCTTCCGCCTAGCGGGAGGGCCATCCTCCTACGAGCAGTACTTC. Amino acid sequence: CASSFRLAGGPSSYEQYF.

This clone was found a few times. The J gene is TRBJ1-3, the V gene TRBV7-2; tentatively, D is TRBD1 (5 bases). The CDR3 length is 16 residues. V was shortened by 4 bases and J by 3 bases, with 16 bases between the two germline ends. The germline CDR1 and CDR2 sequences are SGHTA and FQGNSA. The CDR3 sequence is CASSSRPRQLGNTIYF. As DNA, the CDR3 is TGTGCCAGCAGCTCCCGCCCCAGACAGCTTGGAAACACCATATATTTT.